This TCR beta chain was captured in a study of read filtering for tumor transcriptome and immune sequencing. Molecular barcoded adaptors covering alpha/delta and beta/gamma chains were used on approximately 400 ng RNA. TCRdb reprocessed the reads via MiXCR and lists one record per CDR3 protein. The sample gives about 39,000 distinct CDR3 sequences, 14% of which show up once; 15% to 20% is in the top ten. The germline V gene has CDR1 MNHNS and CDR2 SASEGT. There are 17 residues in the CDR3. As for this clonotype: A much larger clone lies a single base off, so this may be a read error.

This chain connects TRBV6-1 to TRBJ2-5, with 8 bases fitting TRBD2. The receptor comes from a donor at least 40 years old with multiple myeloma. Sequencing used a population of CD138-negative cells sorted from bone marrow. The DNA of the CDR3 is TGTGCCGGCAGTGAAGTACCTACGGGGGGGCCTAGAGAGACCCAGTACTTC. Amino acids: CAGSEVPTGGPRETQYF.